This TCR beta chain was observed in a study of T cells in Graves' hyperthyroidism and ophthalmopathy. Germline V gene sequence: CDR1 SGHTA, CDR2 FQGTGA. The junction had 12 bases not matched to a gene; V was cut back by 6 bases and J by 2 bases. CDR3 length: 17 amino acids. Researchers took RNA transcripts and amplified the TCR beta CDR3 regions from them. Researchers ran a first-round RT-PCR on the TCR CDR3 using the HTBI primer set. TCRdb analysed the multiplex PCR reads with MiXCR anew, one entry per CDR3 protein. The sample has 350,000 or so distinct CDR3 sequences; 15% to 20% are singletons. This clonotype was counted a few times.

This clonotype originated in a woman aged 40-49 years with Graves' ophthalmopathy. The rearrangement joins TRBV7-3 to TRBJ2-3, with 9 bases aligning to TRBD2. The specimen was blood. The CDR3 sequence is CASSPESGRKHTDTQYF. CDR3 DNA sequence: TGTGCCAGCAGTCCCGAAAGCGGGAGGAAACACACAGATACGCAGTATTTT.